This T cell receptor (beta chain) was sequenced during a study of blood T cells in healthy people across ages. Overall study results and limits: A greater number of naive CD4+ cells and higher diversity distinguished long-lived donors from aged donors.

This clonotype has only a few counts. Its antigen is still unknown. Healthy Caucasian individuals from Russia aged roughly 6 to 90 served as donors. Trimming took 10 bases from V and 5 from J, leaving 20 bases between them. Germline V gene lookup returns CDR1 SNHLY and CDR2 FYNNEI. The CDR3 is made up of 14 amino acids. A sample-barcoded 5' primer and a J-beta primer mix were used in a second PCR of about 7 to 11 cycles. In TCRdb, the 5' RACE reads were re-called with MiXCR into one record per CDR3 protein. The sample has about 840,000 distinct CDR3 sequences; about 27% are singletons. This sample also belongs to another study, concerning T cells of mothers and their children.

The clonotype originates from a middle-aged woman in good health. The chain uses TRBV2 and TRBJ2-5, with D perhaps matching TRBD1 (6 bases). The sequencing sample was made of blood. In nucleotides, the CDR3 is TGTGCCACCAGGACAGTAGAGGGATCGGAGACCCAGTACTTC. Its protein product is CATRTVEGSETQYF.